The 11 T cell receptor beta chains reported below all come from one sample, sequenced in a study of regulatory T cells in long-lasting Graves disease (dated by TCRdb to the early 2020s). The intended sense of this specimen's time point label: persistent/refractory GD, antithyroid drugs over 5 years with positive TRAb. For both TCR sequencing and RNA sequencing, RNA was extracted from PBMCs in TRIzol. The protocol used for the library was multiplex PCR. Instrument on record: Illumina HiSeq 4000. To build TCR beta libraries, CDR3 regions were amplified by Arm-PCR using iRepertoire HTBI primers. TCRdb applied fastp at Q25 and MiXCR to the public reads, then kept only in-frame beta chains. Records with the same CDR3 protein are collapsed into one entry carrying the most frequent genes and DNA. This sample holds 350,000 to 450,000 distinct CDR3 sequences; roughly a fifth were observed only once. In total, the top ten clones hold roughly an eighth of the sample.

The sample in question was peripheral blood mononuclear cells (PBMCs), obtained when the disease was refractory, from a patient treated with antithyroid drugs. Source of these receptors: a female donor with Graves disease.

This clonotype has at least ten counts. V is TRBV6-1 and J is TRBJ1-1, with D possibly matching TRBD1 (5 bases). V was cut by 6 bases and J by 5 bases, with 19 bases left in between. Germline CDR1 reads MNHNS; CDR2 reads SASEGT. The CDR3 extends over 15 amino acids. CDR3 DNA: TGTGCCAGCAGCCCCGCGACCCGGGACGGTACTGAAGCTTTCTTT. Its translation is CASSPATRDGTEAFF.

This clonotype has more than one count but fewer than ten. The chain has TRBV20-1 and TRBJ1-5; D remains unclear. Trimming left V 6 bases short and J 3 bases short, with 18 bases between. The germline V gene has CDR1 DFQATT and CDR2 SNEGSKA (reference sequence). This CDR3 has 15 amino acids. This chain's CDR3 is CSAPRMGVDNQPQHF. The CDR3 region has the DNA TGCAGTGCCCCGCGAATGGGAGTTGACAATCAGCCCCAGCATTTT.

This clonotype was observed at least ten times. This CDR3 reads CASRGRPGNTEAFF. Written as DNA, the CDR3 is TGTGCCAGCAGGGGCCGACCAGGGAACACTGAAGCTTTCTTT. The chain has TRBV27 and TRBJ1-1, with unresolved D. This CDR3 is 14 amino acids long. Germline CDR1 reads MNHEY; CDR2 reads SMNVEV (reference sequence). Between the trimmed V and J ends, which lost 6 bases and 1 base, there was a span of 12 bases.

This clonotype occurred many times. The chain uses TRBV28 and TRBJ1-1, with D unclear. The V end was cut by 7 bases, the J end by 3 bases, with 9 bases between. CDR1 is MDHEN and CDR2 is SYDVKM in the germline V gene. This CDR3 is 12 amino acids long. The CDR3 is CASTPRDTEAFF. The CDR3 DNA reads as TGTGCCAGCACTCCTCGGGACACTGAAGCTTTCTTT.

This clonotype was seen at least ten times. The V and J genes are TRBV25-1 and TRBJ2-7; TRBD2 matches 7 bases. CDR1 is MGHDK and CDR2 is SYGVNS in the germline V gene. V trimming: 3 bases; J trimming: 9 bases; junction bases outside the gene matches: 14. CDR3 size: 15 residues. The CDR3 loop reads CASSESRDYLLLQYF. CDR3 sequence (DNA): TGTGCCAGCAGTGAGAGCCGGGACTACCTCCTCCTGCAGTACTTC.

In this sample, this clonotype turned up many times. The CDR3 DNA is TGTGCCAGCAGCTTAGAGATAGGAGAGACCCAGTACTTC. Translation gives CASSLEIGETQYF. The rearrangement joins TRBV7-6 to TRBJ2-5; D not certain. CDR3 length: 13 amino acids. Germline assignment: CDR1 SGHVS and CDR2 FNYEAQ. V was trimmed by 1 base and J by 4 bases, leaving 7 bases between them.

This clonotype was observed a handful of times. CDR3 coding DNA: TGTGCCAGCAGCTTTTTTGGGGACGGAAGTAATTCACCCCTCCACTTT. This encodes CASSFFGDGSNSPLHF. The V gene is TRBV27, the J gene TRBJ1-6, with D maybe TRBD1 (5 bases). V was trimmed by 6 bases and J by 6 bases, leaving 18 bases between them. This CDR3 comprises 16 residues. CDR1 is MNHEY and CDR2 is SMNVEV in the germline V gene (reference sequence).

In nucleotides, the CDR3 is TGTGCCACCAAAGGGGGGGATTCACCCCTCCACTTT. Protein: CATKGGDSPLHF. The J gene is TRBJ1-6, the V gene TRBV10-3; D is possibly TRBD1 (6 bases). The V end lost 10 bases, the J end lost 8 bases, and 12 bases lay between the germline ends. The CDR3 runs to 12 residues. CDR1 is ENHRY and CDR2 is SYGVKD in the germline V gene.

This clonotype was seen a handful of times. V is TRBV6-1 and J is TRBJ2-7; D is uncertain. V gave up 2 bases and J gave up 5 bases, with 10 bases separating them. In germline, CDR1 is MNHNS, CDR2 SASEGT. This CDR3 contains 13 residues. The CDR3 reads CASSERLFHEQYF. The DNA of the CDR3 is TGTGCCAGCAGTGAACGTTTGTTTCACGAGCAGTACTTC.

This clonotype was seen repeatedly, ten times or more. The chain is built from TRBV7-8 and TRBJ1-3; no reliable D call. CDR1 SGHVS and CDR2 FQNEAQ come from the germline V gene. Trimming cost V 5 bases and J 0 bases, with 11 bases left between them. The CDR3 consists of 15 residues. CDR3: CASSPSTNSGNTIYF. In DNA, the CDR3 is TGTGCCAGCAGCCCGTCCACGAACTCTGGAAACACCATATATTTT.

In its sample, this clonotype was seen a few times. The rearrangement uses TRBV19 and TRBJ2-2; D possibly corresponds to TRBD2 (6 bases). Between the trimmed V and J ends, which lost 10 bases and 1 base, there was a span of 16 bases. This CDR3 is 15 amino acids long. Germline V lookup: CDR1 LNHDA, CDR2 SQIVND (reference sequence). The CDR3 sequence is CATMDAGLNTGELFF. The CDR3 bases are TGTGCCACCATGGATGCGGGGCTGAACACCGGGGAGCTGTTTTTT.